Reported below is one TCR beta chain. Its antigen is not known. The assay was immunoSEQ multiplex PCR, and TCRdb's table has in-frame clones only and misses some. The table lists under 140,000 clones, roughly 92% of them singletons. This sample is drawn from a study of T cell responses to AZD1222 COVID-19 vaccine. The CDR3 spans 16 residues. Germline lookup yields CDR1 MGHRA and CDR2 YSYEKL. The V end was cut by 0 bases, the J end by 3 bases, with 12 bases between. Points from the study as a whole: Repertoire samples came only from after the peak T cell response. Clonal diversity may have been underestimated in mostly white British donors.

The source material was peripheral blood, sampled 28 days after the second AZD1222 dose. This receptor was identified in an adult who received the AZD1222 COVID-19 vaccine. The chain carries TRBV4-1 and TRBJ1-3; possibly TRBD1 for D (5 bases). This CDR3 reads CASSQERGSGGNTIYF. The CDR3 DNA reads as TGCGCCAGCAGCCAAGAGAGGGGTTCGGGTGGAAACACCATATATTTT.